This T cell receptor (beta chain) was profiled in a study of shared clonotypes between healthy human individuals. Points from the study as a whole: Naive subsets, compared against memory subsets, generally had larger estimated richness values.

Several immunoSEQ 96-well plates shared each subset's DNA, each plate a replicate. As originally analysed: Sequence data from immunoSEQ were junction-only and lacked quality scores; consequently, filtering differed. Generated by immunoSEQ multiplex PCR, the TCRdb table keeps only in-frame clones and is missing some. Clone size and V and J calls were adopted from that table, with D and trimming inferred from the DNA. Of some 1.4 million clones in the sample, approximately 96% were seen once. This CDR3 spans 13 amino acids. Between the trimmed V and J ends, which lost 4 bases and 0 bases, there was a span of 5 bases. CDR1 and CDR2 from the germline V gene are SGHRS and YFSETQ. Note on this clone: The antigen is undetermined. Other DNA sequences in the same sample also yield this CDR3.

The chain employs TRBV5-1 and TRBJ1-3; no clear D. Sequences were obtained from naive CD4+ T cells sorted from blood. Subset of the sample: CD45RA+ positively selected. The sequence derives from a young man in good health. CDR3 DNA sequence: TGCGCCAGCAGCCGGAGCTCTGGAAACACCATATATTTT. It specifies CASSRSSGNTIYF.